This T cell receptor beta chain derives from a study of beta chain features in type 1 diabetes. Study context: Regarding age, gender and cell yields, patients proved similar to healthy donors. Regarding the study as a whole: A closer apparent resemblance between naive, central memory and Treg TCRB repertoires was seen in patients than in healthy donors.

All of the sorted populations showed purity greater than 98%. In regard to this clone: Its target is not known.

This CDR3 is 17 amino acids long. Germline-derived CDR1 and CDR2 are SEHNR and FQNEAQ (reference sequence). The V gene lost 1 base and the J gene lost 4 bases, with 19 bases spanning the gap. As every portion of the isolated RNA was reverse transcribed, the sequencing read expressed TCRB transcripts. The average read count of naive, central memory and regulatory T cell samples was around 3.8 million. Repertoires were generated with immunoSEQ multiplex PCR, while TCRdb's copy carries only in-frame clones and drops some. The repertoire holds around 160,000 clones, under 60% seen once, with 0.42% in the top ten.

The chain couples TRBV7-9 to TRBJ2-5; D might be TRBD2 (5 bases). The sample consisted of Tregs from blood. This TCR was sampled from a man between 18 and 29 years old in good health. The CDR3 sequence: CASSLGVALVSRETQYF. In DNA, the CDR3 is TGTGCCAGCAGCTTAGGGGTAGCGCTAGTTTCACGAGAGACCCAGTACTTC.